Presented here are 18 T cell receptor beta chains from one specimen sequenced in a study of blood T cell repertoires in COVID-19. Profiled with immunoSEQ multiplex PCR; TCRdb holds only in-frame clones, not every one. The table lists some 200,000 clones, roughly 85% of them singletons. The source material was peripheral blood. The origin of the receptors is a man aged 50-60 years who had recovered from COVID-19.

This chain joins TRBV7-2 and TRBJ2-7; D possibly corresponds to TRBD2 (5 bases). Germline V CDR1 and CDR2: SGHTA, FQGNSA. The CDR3 covers 13 residues. Deletions cut 5 bases from V and 3 bases from J, with 11 bases between. The CDR3 is CASSPLRDYEQYF. As DNA, the CDR3 is TGTGCCAGCAGCCCGCTCCGGGACTACGAGCAGTACTTC.

The chain recombines TRBV28 with TRBJ2-7, with TRBD2 matching over 13 bases. The germline V gene encodes CDR1 MDHEN and CDR2 SYDVKM. The CDR3 length is 15 residues. Trimming cost V 6 bases and J 0 bases; bases outside gene matches: 2. In DNA, the CDR3 is TGTGCCAGCAGACTAGCGGGAGGGAGCTCCTACGAGCAGTACTTC. Translated: CASRLAGGSSYEQYF.

This rearrangement joins TRBV7-9 to TRBJ1-6; D not resolved. V shed 2 bases and J shed 9 bases, with 8 bases lying between them. CDR3 size: 13 residues. Germline V lookup: CDR1 SEHNR, CDR2 FQNEAQ (reference sequence). The CDR3 loop reads CASSLPPISPLHF. The DNA for the CDR3 is TGTGCCAGCAGCTTACCCCCAATTTCACCCCTCCACTTT.

This sequence joins TRBV10-3 and TRBJ1-6, with 7 bases matching TRBD1. This CDR3 comprises 15 residues. Germline CDR1 and CDR2: ENHRY and SYGVKD. The V and J ends lost 10 bases and 5 bases, in that order; junction bases with no gene match: 11. CDR3 sequence reads: CAKRTGRFNNSPLHF. The CDR3 DNA sequence: TGTGCCAAAAGGACAGGTAGGTTTAATAATTCACCCCTCCACTTT.

The chain links TRBV6-5 to TRBJ2-4; TRBD1 agrees at 7 bases. J gave up 6 bases and V 5 bases, and 10 bases lay outside the gene matches. CDR3 length: 15 amino acids. Germline V lookup: CDR1 MNHEY, CDR2 SVGAGI. The CDR3 region has the DNA TGTGCCAGCAGTATAGAGACAGGGACCAGAAACATTCAGTACTTC. This sequence encodes CASSIETGTRNIQYF.

This sequence joins TRBV19 and TRBJ1-2; D gene unclear. V lost 8 bases, J lost 4 bases, and 20 bases lay in between. From germline, CDR1 is LNHDA and CDR2 SQIVND (reference sequence). The CDR3 is 15 amino acids. This CDR3 reads CASQPGPESGYGYTF. The CDR3 DNA follows: TGTGCCAGTCAACCGGGTCCCGAATCTGGCTATGGCTACACCTTC.

Only a few counts were recorded for this clone. The rearrangement uses TRBV2 and TRBJ2-2; possible D gene TRBD2, 5 bases. V dropped 4 bases and J dropped 5 bases, with 8 bases sitting between them. The V gene's germline CDR1 is SNHLY and CDR2 FYNNEI. The CDR3 consists of 13 residues. This chain's CDR3 is CASSARETGELFF. The DNA of the CDR3 is TGTGCCAGCAGTGCCCGGGAAACCGGGGAGCTGTTTTTT.

The chain combines TRBV5-1 with TRBJ1-5; no reliable D call. Trimming took 0 bases from V and 7 from J, leaving 8 bases between them. CDR3 length: 13 residues. CDR1 is SGHRS and CDR2 is YFSETQ in the germline V gene. CDR3 region: CASSLDGKQPQHF. The CDR3 DNA reads TGCGCCAGCAGCTTGGACGGGAAACAGCCCCAGCATTTT.

The chain recombines TRBV11-3 with TRBJ2-1, with TRBD2 matching 13 bases. The germline CDR1 and CDR2 sequences are SGHNT and YENEEA. The CDR3 totals 15 residues. The junction had 5 bases not matched to a gene; V was cut back by 1 base and J by 11 bases. CDR3 protein: CASSLGTSGSSQQFF. In DNA form, the CDR3 reads TGTGCCAGCAGCTTAGGGACTAGCGGGAGTAGTCAGCAGTTCTTC.

This chain connects TRBV5-1 to TRBJ2-7, with D perhaps matching TRBD1 (6 bases). V lost 4 bases and J lost 0, with 14 bases in between. The CDR3 covers 15 residues. Germline assignment: CDR1 SGHRS and CDR2 YFSETQ. This CDR3 reads CASSAGTLASYEQYF. The CDR3 DNA sequence: TGCGCCAGCAGCGCCGGGACACTTGCCTCCTACGAGCAGTACTTC.

The chain links TRBV20-1 to TRBJ2-3; 9 bases map to TRBD2. CDR3 size: 14 residues. After removal of 3 bases from V and 0 bases from J, the junction contained 1 base not matched to a gene. CDR1 is DFQATT, CDR2 SNEGSKA, per germline (reference sequence). CDR3 in amino acids: CSASTSGSTDTQYF. Here the CDR3 DNA reads TGCAGTGCTAGTACTAGCGGGAGCACAGATACGCAGTATTTT.

This chain connects TRBV27 to TRBJ1-4; D gene ambiguous. Trimming stripped 0 bases from V and 8 bases from J, with 13 bases between. Per germline, CDR1 MNHEY and CDR2 SMNVEV (reference sequence). The CDR3 totals 15 residues. CDR3 sequence: CASSLSPGLLEKLFF. In nucleotides, the CDR3 is TGTGCCAGCAGTTTATCTCCCGGGTTGTTGGAAAAACTGTTTTTT.

V is TRBV5-5 and J is TRBJ1-2; TRBD1 might be the D (6 bases). This CDR3 is built from 15 residues. Trimming cost V 4 bases and J 7 bases, with 20 bases left between them. Germline assignment: CDR1 SGHKS and CDR2 YYEKEE (reference sequence). The CDR3 sequence: CASSRPGQLRSGYTF. As DNA, the CDR3 is TGTGCCAGCAGCCGGCCGGGACAATTGAGGAGTGGCTACACCTTC.

This clone came up many times. The chain links TRBV9 to TRBJ2-1; D possibly corresponds to TRBD1 (5 bases). Trimming pared 3 bases from V and 9 bases from J, leaving 16 bases between. Germline CDR1 is SGDLS and CDR2 is YYNGEE. The CDR3 is 14 residues long. This chain's CDR3 is CASSDPLGQTEQFF. CDR3 nucleotide sequence: TGTGCCAGCAGCGACCCCCTGGGGCAAACTGAGCAGTTCTTC.

This clone appeared a few times. V gene TRBV18 combines with J gene TRBJ2-1, with 13 bases that match TRBD2. The CDR3 consists of 15 residues. Per germline, CDR1 KGHSH and CDR2 LQKENI. After removal of 6 bases from V and 9 bases from J, the junction contained 8 bases not matched to a gene. The CDR3 sequence is CASSRTSGSGIEQFF. CDR3 bases: TGTGCCAGCTCGCGGACTAGCGGGAGTGGGATTGAGCAGTTCTTC.

In this sample, this clone turned up once. The rearrangement links TRBV27 to TRBJ2-3, with a possible D match to TRBD2 (6 bases). The CDR3 length is 17 residues. V dropped 5 bases and J dropped 1 base, with 19 bases sitting between them. CDR1 is MNHEY, CDR2 SMNVEV, per germline (reference sequence). The chain's CDR3 is CASSRKGGWSGTDTQYF. CDR3 coding DNA: TGTGCCAGCAGTCGCAAAGGAGGGTGGTCGGGCACAGATACGCAGTATTTT.

V usage is TRBV6-5 and J usage is TRBJ1-4, with 9 bases that match TRBD1. The CDR3 extends over 14 amino acids. The germline CDR1 and CDR2 sequences are MNHEY and SVGAGI. Unmatched junction bases numbered 8, after V lost 6 bases and J lost 9 bases. CDR3 loop: CASSVGQGYKKLFF. The CDR3 region has the DNA TGTGCCAGCAGCGTGGGACAGGGCTATAAAAAACTGTTTTTT.

The CDR3 here is CASSLGTATGWETQYF. The CDR3 DNA reads TGTGCCAGCAGCTTAGGAACGGCTACGGGATGGGAGACCCAGTACTTC. V gene TRBV7-9 combines with J gene TRBJ2-5, with a weak D call TRBD2 (5 bases). Germline lookup yields CDR1 SEHNR and CDR2 FQNEAQ (reference sequence). The CDR3 contains 16 residues. V was clipped by 1 base and J by 5 bases, with 17 bases between them.